One sample yielded the 5 T cell receptor beta chains listed below, sequenced in a study of blood T cell repertoires in COVID-19. TCRdb keeps only in-frame clones here, not all; method: immunoSEQ multiplex PCR. The table shows roughly 240,000 clones, with roughly 85% occurring only once. Sequencing was carried out using peripheral blood. The receptors shown here come from a man in his 60s who had recovered from COVID-19.

V gene TRBV3-1 (or the pseudogene TRBV3-2) combines with J gene TRBJ2-3, with 12 positions matching TRBD2. The length of the CDR3 is 16 residues. Germline CDR1 is LGHDT and CDR2 is YNNKEL (reference sequence). V gave up 4 bases and J gave up 5 bases; unmatched junction bases: 7. The CDR3 spells CASSLSSGGALDTQYF. DNA of the CDR3: TGTGCCAGCAGCCTCTCTAGCGGGGGGGCCTTAGATACGCAGTATTTT.

A single count supports this clone. The chain is built from TRBV5-1 and TRBJ1-2; D may be TRBD1 (6 bases). CDR3 length: 14 amino acids. V was pared by 0 bases and J by 7 bases, with 13 bases between. CDR1 and CDR2 (germline): SGHRS, YFSETQ. CDR3 protein: CASSLALGALGYTF. The CDR3 DNA is TGCGCCAGCAGCTTGGCCTTGGGGGCTCTTGGCTACACCTTC. Full variable domain (missing parts from reference TRBV5-1 and TRBJ1-2): KAGVTQTPRYLIKTRGQQVTLSCSPISGHRSVSWYQQTPGQGLQFLFEYFSETQRNKGNFPGRFSGRQFSNSRSEMNVSTLELGDSALYLCASSLALGALGYTFGSGTRLTVV.

This chain joins TRBV7-2 and TRBJ2-3, with 8 nucleotides matching TRBD2. The germline V gene encodes CDR1 SGHTA and CDR2 FQGNSA. The trim removed 2 bases at V and 3 bases at J, leaving 7 bases unmatched. The CDR3 totals 16 residues. CDR3 sequence reads: CASSLSSGSFTDTQYF. The CDR3 bases are TGTGCCAGCAGCTTATCCAGCGGGAGTTTTACAGATACGCAGTATTTT.

Notes on this clone: The same CDR3 can be traced to other DNA sequences in this sample. The CDR3 DNA reads TGTGCCAGCAGGGGGGGACAGGGGCTCAATCAGCCCCAGCATTTT. Translating gives CASRGGQGLNQPQHF. The gene calls are TRBV6-5 and TRBJ1-5, with 10 nucleotides matching TRBD1. This CDR3 spans 15 amino acids. With 6 bases clipped from V and 3 bases from J, the junction kept 5 bases outside the gene matches. CDR1 and CDR2 from the germline V gene are MNHEY and SVGAGI.

The rearrangement joins TRBV9 to TRBJ1-5; 8 positions match TRBD1. The trim removed 5 bases at V and 4 bases at J, leaving 8 bases unmatched. The germline gives CDR1 SGDLS, CDR2 YYNGEE. There are 15 residues in the CDR3. DNA for the CDR3: TGTGCCAGCAGTGCAGGGACAGGACTAAATCAGCCCCAGCATTTT. It is translated as CASSAGTGLNQPQHF. Full variable domain (missing parts from reference TRBV9 and TRBJ1-5): DSGVTQTPKHLITATGQRVTLRCSPRSGDLSVYWYQQSLDQGLQFLIQYYNGEERAKGNILERFSAQQFPDLHSELNLSSLELGDSALYFCASSAGTGLNQPQHFGDGTRLSIL.